The 18 T cell receptor beta chains below were found in one sample sequenced in a study of CD8 T cells in Susac syndrome. A quantity of roughly 0.5 to 1 ug RNA underwent reverse transcription using random hexamers. TCRdb processed the immunoSEQ multiplex PCR reads anew with MiXCR; each CDR3 protein has one entry. The sample holds a few hundred thousand distinct CDR3 sequences, roughly 81% seen once. The sample taken for sequencing was CD8+ T cells from PBMCs. The receptor source for this set is a human donor with multiple sclerosis.

The chain combines TRBV12-3 or TRBV12-4 with TRBJ2-5; 8 positions agree with TRBD2. V lost 4 bases, J lost 7 bases, and 8 bases stayed unmatched. The CDR3 length is 14 residues. The CDR3 DNA reads TGTGCCAGCAGTTCTAGCGGGCAACGGGGGACCCAGTACTTC. Translation gives CASSSSGQRGTQYF.

This sequence joins TRBV9 and TRBJ1-1, with D possibly TRBD1 on 5 matching bases. Germline CDR1 reads SGDLS; CDR2 reads YYNGEE. The CDR3 is 15 amino acids. V lost 0 bases to trimming and J lost 0 bases, with 9 bases between them. This CDR3 is CASSVDGGMNTEAFF. For the CDR3, the DNA is TGTGCCAGCAGCGTAGATGGGGGAATGAACACTGAAGCTTTCTTT.

V is TRBV9 and J is TRBJ2-3; 15 bases fit TRBD2. In germline, CDR1 is SGDLS, CDR2 YYNGEE. This CDR3 has 18 residues. V dropped 0 bases and J dropped 2; count of bases not matched to a gene: 4. The CDR3: CASSVEGLAGGLTDTQYF. The DNA of the CDR3 is TGTGCCAGCAGCGTAGAGGGACTAGCGGGAGGCCTCACAGATACGCAGTATTTT.

The V and J genes are TRBV5-1 and TRBJ1-2, with no clear D. This CDR3 spans 12 amino acids. Trimming shortened V by 3 bases and J by 6 bases, and 9 bases separated the two germline ends. Germline V gene data show CDR1 as SGHRS and CDR2 as YFSETQ. CDR3 in amino acids: CASSSGAHGYTF. The CDR3 DNA reads as TGCGCCAGCAGCTCCGGCGCTCATGGCTACACCTTC.

V is TRBV7-6 and J is TRBJ2-5; maybe TRBD1 (5 bases). The CDR3 spans 15 residues. Trimming left V 5 bases short and J 1 base short, with 14 bases between. Germline V gives CDR1 SGHVS, CDR2 FNYEAQ. The CDR3 DNA sequence: TGTGCCAGCAGCCCGCAAGGGGCCACCCAAGAGACCCAGTACTTC. This sequence encodes CASSPQGATQETQYF.

V gene TRBV10-3 combines with J gene TRBJ2-7, with unresolved D. Germline V gene data show CDR1 as ENHRY and CDR2 as SYGVKD. Trimming shortened V by 3 bases and J by 7 bases, and 13 bases separated the two germline ends. The CDR3 totals 13 residues. The CDR3 coding sequence is TGTGCCATCAGTGATACACTCTCTGGAGAGCAGTACTTC. It specifies CAISDTLSGEQYF.

The chain links TRBV7-2 to TRBJ1-6; D call uncertain. Germline V gene data show CDR1 as SGHTA and CDR2 as FQGNSA. Between the trimmed V and J ends, which lost 2 bases and 10 bases, there was a span of 3 bases. This CDR3 comprises 11 residues. CDR3 coding DNA: TGTGCCAGCAGCTTACGGTCACCCCTCCACTTT. This sequence encodes CASSLRSPLHF.

This chain connects TRBV4-2 to TRBJ1-2; 7 bases align to TRBD1. Germline V gene sequence: CDR1 LGHNA, CDR2 YNFKEQ. V gave up 4 bases and J gave up 0 bases; unmatched junction bases: 11. CDR3 length: 17 amino acids. As DNA, the CDR3 is TGTGCCAGCAGCCGAGGGACAGTATCTTTAGCTAACTATGGCTACACCTTC. Translation gives CASSRGTVSLANYGYTF.

This clonotype was detected only once. The chain joins TRBV28 to TRBJ2-2; D gene uncertain. The CDR3 loop spans 15 amino acids. The germline V and J ends were trimmed by 2 bases and 3 bases, with 10 bases remaining between them. Germline assignment: CDR1 MDHEN and CDR2 SYDVKM. The CDR3 here is CASSLRRLYTGELFF. CDR3 nucleotide sequence: TGTGCCAGCAGTTTACGTAGACTGTACACCGGGGAGCTGTTTTTT.

Here the CDR3 DNA reads TGTGCCAGCAGCTCCCAAGGTAGGGGGTCCTATGGCTACACCTTC. Residues: CASSSQGRGSYGYTF. The V gene is TRBV9, the J gene TRBJ1-2, with D possibly being TRBD1 (6 bases). The CDR3 consists of 15 residues. CDR1 and CDR2 (germline): SGDLS, YYNGEE. The ends were cut back, 4 bases at V and 4 bases at J, with 17 bases in the middle.

The V call is TRBV29-1, the J call TRBJ1-4; D uncertain. The germline V gene encodes CDR1 SQVTM and CDR2 ANQGSEA. CDR3 length: 12 amino acids. V was cut by 6 bases and J by 8 bases, with 13 bases left in between. CDR3 loop: CSVPGAGEKLFF. DNA for the CDR3: TGCAGCGTCCCGGGCGCCGGGGAAAAACTGTTTTTT.

This clonotype was counted between two and nine times. The chain links TRBV9 to TRBJ2-2, with D perhaps TRBD2 (5 bases). The V gene lost 0 bases and the J gene lost 9 bases, with 6 bases spanning the gap. There are 12 residues in the CDR3. CDR1 is SGDLS and CDR2 is YYNGEE in the germline V gene. The CDR3 DNA is TGTGCCAGCAGCGTAGGAGGGCGGGAGCTGTTTTTT. This encodes CASSVGGRELFF. The whole variable domain, remainder taken from reference TRBV9 and TRBJ2-2, is DSGVTQTPKHLITATGQRVTLRCSPRSGDLSVYWYQQSLDQGLQFLIQYYNGEERAKGNILERFSAQQFPDLHSELNLSSLELGDSALYFCASSVGGRELFFGEGSRLTVL.

V gene TRBV5-5 combines with J gene TRBJ1-1; D not resolved. Trimming cost V 1 base and J 1 base, with 8 bases left between them. There are 14 residues in the CDR3. Germline V CDR1 and CDR2: SGHKS, YYEKEE (reference sequence). CDR3 sequence reads: CASSLRRTNTEAFF. The CDR3 coding sequence is TGTGCCAGCAGCTTGCGACGGACGAACACTGAAGCTTTCTTT.

The genes are TRBV30 and TRBJ1-2; 7 bases agree with TRBD1. CDR3 size: 15 residues. The J segment lost 5 bases and the V segment lost 0 bases, leaving 9 bases of the junction unmatched. The germline gives CDR1 GTSNPN, CDR2 SVGIG (reference sequence). The CDR3 DNA follows: TGTGCCTGGAGTGTAAGGGGGCAATTGGGTTATGGCTACACCTTC. This sequence encodes CAWSVRGQLGYGYTF.

The V gene is TRBV7-9, the J gene TRBJ2-7; TRBD2 agrees at 10 bases. Germline V gene data show CDR1 as SEHNR and CDR2 as FQNEAQ (reference sequence). Trimming cost V 11 bases and J 1 base; bases outside gene matches: 14. CDR3 length equals 16 residues. The CDR3 DNA reads TGTGCCTGTGCCGCAGCGGGAGGGCTGGTTTCCTACGAGCAGTACTTC. It codes for CACAAAGGLVSYEQYF.

This clonotype was observed a few times. The chain has TRBV5-6 and TRBJ1-1; TRBD1 matches 7 bases. The trim removed 4 bases at V and 7 bases at J, leaving 4 bases unmatched. Germline CDR1 is SGHDT and CDR2 is YYEEEE. The length of the CDR3 is 12 residues. DNA for the CDR3: TGTGCCAGCAGCGGACAGGCTGTTGAAGCTTTCTTT. Translation: CASSGQAVEAFF.

The gene calls are TRBV7-9 and TRBJ2-7; D is uncertain. This CDR3 is 14 amino acids long. The ends were cut back, 3 bases at V and 3 bases at J, with 12 bases in the middle. Germline V gene lookup returns CDR1 SEHNR and CDR2 FQNEAQ (reference sequence). The CDR3 here is CASSFSEAHYEQYF. CDR3 sequence (DNA): TGTGCCAGCAGCTTCTCCGAGGCCCACTACGAGCAGTACTTC.

This chain joins TRBV7-9 and TRBJ1-1; the D is unclear. Trimming left V 5 bases short and J 4 bases short, with 14 bases between. CDR1 and CDR2 (germline): SEHNR, FQNEAQ (reference sequence). CDR3 length: 14 amino acids. Written as DNA, the CDR3 is TGTGCCAGCAGCCGGACGGCCGGGCCCACTGAAGCTTTCTTT. Protein product: CASSRTAGPTEAFF.